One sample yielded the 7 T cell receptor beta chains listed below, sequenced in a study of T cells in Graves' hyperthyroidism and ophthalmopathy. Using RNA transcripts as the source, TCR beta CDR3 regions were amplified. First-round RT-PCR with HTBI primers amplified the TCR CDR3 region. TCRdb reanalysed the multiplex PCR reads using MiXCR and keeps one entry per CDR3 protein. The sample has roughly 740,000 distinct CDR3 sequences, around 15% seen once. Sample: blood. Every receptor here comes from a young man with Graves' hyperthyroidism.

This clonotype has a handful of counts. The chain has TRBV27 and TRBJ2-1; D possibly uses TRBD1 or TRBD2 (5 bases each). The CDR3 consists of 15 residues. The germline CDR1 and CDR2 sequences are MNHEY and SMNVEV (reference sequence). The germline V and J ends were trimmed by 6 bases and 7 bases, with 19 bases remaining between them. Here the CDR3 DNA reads TGTGCCAGCAGCCCCTTAGGTGGGGGTGAAAATGAGCAGTTCTTC. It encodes CASSPLGGGENEQFF.

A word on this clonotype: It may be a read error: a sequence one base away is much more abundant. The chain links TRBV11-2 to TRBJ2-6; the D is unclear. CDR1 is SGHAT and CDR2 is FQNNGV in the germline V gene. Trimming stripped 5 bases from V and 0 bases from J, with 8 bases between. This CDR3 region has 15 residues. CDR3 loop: CASSQRSSGANVLTF. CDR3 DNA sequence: TGTGCCAGCAGCCAACGGAGCTCTGGGGCCAACGTCCTGACTTTC.

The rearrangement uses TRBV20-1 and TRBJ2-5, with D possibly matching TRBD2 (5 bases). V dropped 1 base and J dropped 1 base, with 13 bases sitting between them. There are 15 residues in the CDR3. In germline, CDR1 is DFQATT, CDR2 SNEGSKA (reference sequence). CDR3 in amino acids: CSARGRGFPQETQYF. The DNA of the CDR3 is TGCAGTGCTAGAGGCAGAGGGTTCCCCCAAGAGACCCAGTACTTC.

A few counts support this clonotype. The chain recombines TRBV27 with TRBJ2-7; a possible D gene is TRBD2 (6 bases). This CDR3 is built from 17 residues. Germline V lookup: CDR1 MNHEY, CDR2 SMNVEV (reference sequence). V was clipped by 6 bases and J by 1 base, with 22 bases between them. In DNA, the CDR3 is TGTGCCAGCAGGACCGGGACTTCACCTTCCGGATCCTACGAGCAGTACTTC. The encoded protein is CASRTGTSPSGSYEQYF.

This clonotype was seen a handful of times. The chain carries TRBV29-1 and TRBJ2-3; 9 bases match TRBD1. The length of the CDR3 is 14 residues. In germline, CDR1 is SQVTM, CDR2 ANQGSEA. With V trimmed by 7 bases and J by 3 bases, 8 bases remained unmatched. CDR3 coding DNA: TGCAGCGGGGAAAGGGGACAGGGTACAGATACGCAGTATTTT. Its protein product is CSGERGQGTDTQYF.

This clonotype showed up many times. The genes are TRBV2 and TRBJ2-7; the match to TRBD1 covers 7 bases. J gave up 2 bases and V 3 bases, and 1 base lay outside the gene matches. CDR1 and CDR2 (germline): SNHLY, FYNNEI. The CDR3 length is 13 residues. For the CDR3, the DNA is TGTGCCAGCAGTGATCAGGGGGCCTACGAGCAGTACTTC. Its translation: CASSDQGAYEQYF.

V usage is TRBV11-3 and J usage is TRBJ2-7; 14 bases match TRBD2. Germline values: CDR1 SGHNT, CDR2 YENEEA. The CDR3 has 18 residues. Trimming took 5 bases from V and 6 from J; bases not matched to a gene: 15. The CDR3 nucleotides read TGTGCCAGCAGCCTCGGGACTAGCGGGAGTCTCCGTAGCCTCGAGCAGTACTTC. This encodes CASSLGTSGSLRSLEQYF.